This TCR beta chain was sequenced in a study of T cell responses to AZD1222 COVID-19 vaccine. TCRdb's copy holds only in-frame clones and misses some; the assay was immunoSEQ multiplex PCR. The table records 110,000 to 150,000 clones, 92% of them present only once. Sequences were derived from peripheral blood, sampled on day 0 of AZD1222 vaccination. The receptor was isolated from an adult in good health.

The CDR3 coding sequence is TGTGCCAGCAGTTACTCGAGTGAGCGGGGTTACGAGCAGTACTTC. This encodes CASSYSSERGYEQYF. The genes are TRBV6-5 and TRBJ2-7, with 7 bases matching TRBD2. Germline CDR1 MNHEY, CDR2 SVGAGI. This CDR3 spans 15 amino acids. V lost 0 bases to trimming and J lost 4 bases; unmatched junction nucleotides: 6.